The T cell receptor beta chain described here comes from a study of T cells in Graves' hyperthyroidism and ophthalmopathy. V was cut by 4 bases and J by 7 bases, with 10 bases left in between. This CDR3 spans 13 amino acids. The germline V gene has CDR1 MGHDK and CDR2 SYGVNS. Whole-study findings and limits: Onset of ophthalmopathy came a median approximately 6 months after the model predicted it.

Patients aged 18 to 65 had newly diagnosed hyperthyroidism lasting under 2 months. There are many counts of this clonotype. Its target is unknown. Amplified TCR beta CDR3 regions came from RNA transcripts. The HTBI set primed first-round TCR CDR3 RT-PCR. From the multiplex PCR reads, TCRdb called clonotypes with MiXCR, one entry per CDR3 protein. The sample shows about 480,000 distinct CDR3 sequences, 13% to 15% of them seen only once. The source material was blood. The rearrangement joins TRBV25-1 to TRBJ1-4; maybe TRBD1 (6 bases). The sequence was collected from a woman in her late teens or twenties with Graves' hyperthyroidism. The CDR3 sequence: CASSGTGSEKLFF. The DNA for the CDR3 is TGTGCCAGCAGTGGTACAGGGAGTGAAAAACTGTTTTTT.